This T cell receptor beta chain was obtained from a study of blood T cell repertoires in COVID-19. Turning to the study itself: Acute and convalescent COVID-19 samples came from the United States, Italy and Spain.

This study enrolled people aged roughly 18 to 100 from approximately 24 US geographic areas. Symptom resolution, clearance, or two negative PCRs marked donors in Cohort 3 as recovered. This CDR3 comprises 14 residues. Germline V gives CDR1 SGHRS, CDR2 YFSETQ. Trimming removed 0 bases from V and 4 bases from J; junction bases left unmatched: 4. This clone was recorded only once. Sequencing used immunoSEQ multiplex PCR; TCRdb keeps in-frame clones, though not all of them. The data show 270,000 or so clones, about 80% seen once. The sequencing input was PBMCs or T cells enriched from blood (not recorded which). The source of this sequence is a man between 50 and 59 years old who had recovered from COVID-19. V gene TRBV5-1 combines with J gene TRBJ2-7; 7 bases line up with TRBD2. For the CDR3, the DNA is TGCGCCAGCAGCTTGGCCTGGGAGGGGTACGAGCAGTACTTC. It specifies CASSLAWEGYEQYF. The full variable domain, completed using reference TRBV5-1 and TRBJ2-7, is KAGVTQTPRYLIKTRGQQVTLSCSPISGHRSVSWYQQTPGQGLQFLFEYFSETQRNKGNFPGRFSGRQFSNSRSEMNVSTLELGDSALYLCASSLAWEGYEQYFGPGTRLTVT.